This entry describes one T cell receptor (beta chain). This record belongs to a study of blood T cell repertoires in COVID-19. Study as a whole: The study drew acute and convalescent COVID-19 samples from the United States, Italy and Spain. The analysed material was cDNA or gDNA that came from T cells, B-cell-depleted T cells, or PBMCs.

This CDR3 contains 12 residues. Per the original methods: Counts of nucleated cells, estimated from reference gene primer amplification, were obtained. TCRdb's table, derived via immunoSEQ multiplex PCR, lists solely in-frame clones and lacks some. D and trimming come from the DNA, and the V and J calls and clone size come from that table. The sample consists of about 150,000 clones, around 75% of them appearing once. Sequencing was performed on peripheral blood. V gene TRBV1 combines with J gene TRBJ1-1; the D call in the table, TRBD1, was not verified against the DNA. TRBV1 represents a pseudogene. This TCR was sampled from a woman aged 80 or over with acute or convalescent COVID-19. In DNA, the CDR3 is TGCACCAGCAGCCGCAGGGGCCCGGCTCCTTTCTTT. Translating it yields CTSSRRGPAPFF.